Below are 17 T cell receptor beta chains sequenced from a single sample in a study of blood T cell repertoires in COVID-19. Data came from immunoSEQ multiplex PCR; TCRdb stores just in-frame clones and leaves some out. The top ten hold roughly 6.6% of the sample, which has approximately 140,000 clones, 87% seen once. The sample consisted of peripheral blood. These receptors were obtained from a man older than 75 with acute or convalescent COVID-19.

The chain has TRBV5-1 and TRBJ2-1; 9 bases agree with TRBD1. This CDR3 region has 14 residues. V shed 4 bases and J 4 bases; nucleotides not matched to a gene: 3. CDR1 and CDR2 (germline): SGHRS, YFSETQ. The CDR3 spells CASSGTGSYNEQFF. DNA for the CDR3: TGCGCCAGCAGCGGGACAGGGTCATACAATGAGCAGTTCTTC.

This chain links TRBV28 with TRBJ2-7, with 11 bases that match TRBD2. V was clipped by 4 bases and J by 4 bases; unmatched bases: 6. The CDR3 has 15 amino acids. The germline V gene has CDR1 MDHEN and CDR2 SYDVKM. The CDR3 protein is CASSSGTSGLYEQYF. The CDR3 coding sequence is TGTGCCAGCAGTTCCGGGACTAGCGGCCTATACGAGCAGTACTTC.

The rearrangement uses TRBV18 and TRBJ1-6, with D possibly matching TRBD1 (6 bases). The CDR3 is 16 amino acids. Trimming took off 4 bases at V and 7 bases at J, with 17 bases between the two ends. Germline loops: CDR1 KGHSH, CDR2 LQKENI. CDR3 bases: TGTGCCAGCTCACTGAGGCGAGGGGGTGGGAATTCACCCCTCCACTTT. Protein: CASSLRRGGGNSPLHF.

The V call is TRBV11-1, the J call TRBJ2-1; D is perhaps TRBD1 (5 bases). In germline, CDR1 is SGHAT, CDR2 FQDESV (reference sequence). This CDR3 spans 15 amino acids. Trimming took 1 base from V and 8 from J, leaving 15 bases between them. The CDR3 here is CASSLGYPGNDEQFF. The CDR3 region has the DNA TGTGCCAGCAGCTTAGGATACCCAGGGAACGATGAGCAGTTCTTC.

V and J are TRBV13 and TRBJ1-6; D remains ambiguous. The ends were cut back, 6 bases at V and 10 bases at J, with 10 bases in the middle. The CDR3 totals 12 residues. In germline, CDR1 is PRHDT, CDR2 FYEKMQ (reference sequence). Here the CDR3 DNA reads TGTGCCAGCAGTTCACTAGGATCACCCCTCCACTTT. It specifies CASSSLGSPLHF. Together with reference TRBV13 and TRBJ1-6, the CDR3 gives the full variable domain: AAGVIQSPRHLIKEKRETATLKCYPIPRHDTVYWYQQGPGQDPQFLISFYEKMQSDKGSIPDRFSAQQFSDYHSELNMSSLELGDSALYFCASSSLGSPLHFGNGTRLTVT.

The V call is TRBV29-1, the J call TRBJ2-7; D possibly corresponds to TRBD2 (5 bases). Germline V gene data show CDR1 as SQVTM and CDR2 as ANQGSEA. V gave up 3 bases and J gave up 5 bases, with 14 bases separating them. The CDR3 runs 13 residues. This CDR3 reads CSVDRLAGNEQYF. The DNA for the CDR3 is TGCAGCGTTGACCGTTTGGCGGGCAACGAGCAGTACTTC.

The CDR3 coding sequence is TGTGCCAGCAGCCCATCAGGTGGGGCCCAGCCCCAGCATTTT. This sequence encodes CASSPSGGAQPQHF. The rearrangement joins TRBV7-3 to TRBJ1-5; maybe TRBD1 (5 bases). V lost 5 bases and J 7 bases, leaving 15 bases between the germline ends. Germline V gives CDR1 SGHTA, CDR2 FQGTGA. The CDR3 extends over 14 amino acids. The full variable domain, its missing parts supplied by reference TRBV7-3 and TRBJ1-5, is GAGVSQTPSNKVTEKGKYVELRCDPISGHTALYWYRQSLGQGPEFLIYFQGTGAADDSGLPNDRFFAVRPEGSVSTLKIQRTERGDSAVYLCASSPSGGAQPQHFGDGTRLSIL.

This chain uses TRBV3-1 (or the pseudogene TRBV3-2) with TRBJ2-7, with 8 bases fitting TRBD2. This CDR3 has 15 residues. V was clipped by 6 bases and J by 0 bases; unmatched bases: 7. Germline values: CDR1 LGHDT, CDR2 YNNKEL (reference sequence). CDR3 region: CASSLTSASSYEQYF. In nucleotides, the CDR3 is TGTGCCAGCAGTCTGACTAGCGCTAGCTCCTACGAGCAGTACTTC.

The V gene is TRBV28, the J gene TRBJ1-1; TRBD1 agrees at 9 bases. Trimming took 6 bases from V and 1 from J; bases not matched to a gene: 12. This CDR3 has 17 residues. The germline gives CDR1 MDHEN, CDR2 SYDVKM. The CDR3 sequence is CASRYPGQGRGNTEAFF. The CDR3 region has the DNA TGTGCCAGCAGATATCCGGGACAGGGACGTGGGAACACTGAAGCTTTCTTT.

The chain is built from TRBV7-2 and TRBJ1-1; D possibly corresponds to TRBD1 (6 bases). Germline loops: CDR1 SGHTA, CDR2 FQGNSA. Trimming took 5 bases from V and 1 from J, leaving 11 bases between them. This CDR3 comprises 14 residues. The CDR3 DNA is TGTGCCAGCAGCAGCCAACAGGGGAACACTGAAGCTTTCTTT. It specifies CASSSQQGNTEAFF.

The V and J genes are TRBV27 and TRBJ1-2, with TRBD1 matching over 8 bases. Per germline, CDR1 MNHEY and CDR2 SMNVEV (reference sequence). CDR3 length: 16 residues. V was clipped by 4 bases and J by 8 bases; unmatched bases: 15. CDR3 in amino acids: CASSSLGTGAPGGYTF. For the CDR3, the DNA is TGTGCCAGCAGTTCATTGGGGACAGGTGCCCCGGGGGGCTACACCTTC.

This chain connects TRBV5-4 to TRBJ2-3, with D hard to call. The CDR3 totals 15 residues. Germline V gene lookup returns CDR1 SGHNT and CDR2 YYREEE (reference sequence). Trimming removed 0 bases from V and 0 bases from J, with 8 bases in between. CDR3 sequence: CASSLGVASTDTQYF. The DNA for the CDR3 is TGTGCCAGCAGCTTGGGGGTAGCTAGCACAGATACGCAGTATTTT. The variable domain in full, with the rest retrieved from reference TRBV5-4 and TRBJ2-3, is ETGVTQSPTHLIKTRGQQVTLRCSSQSGHNTVSWYQQALGQGPQFIFQYYREEENGRGNFPPRFSGLQFPNYSSELNVNALELDDSALYLCASSLGVASTDTQYFGPGTRLTVL.

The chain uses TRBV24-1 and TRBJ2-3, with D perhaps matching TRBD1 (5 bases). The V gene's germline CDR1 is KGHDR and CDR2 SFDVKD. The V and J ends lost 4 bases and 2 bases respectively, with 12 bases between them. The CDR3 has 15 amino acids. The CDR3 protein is CATSESGSLTDTQYF. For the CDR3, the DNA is TGTGCCACCAGTGAGTCAGGGTCTCTCACAGATACGCAGTATTTT.

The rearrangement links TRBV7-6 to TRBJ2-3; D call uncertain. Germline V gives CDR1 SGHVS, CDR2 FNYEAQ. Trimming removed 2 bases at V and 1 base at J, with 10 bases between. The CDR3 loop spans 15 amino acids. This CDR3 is CASSLLVQGTDTQYF. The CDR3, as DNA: TGTGCCAGCAGCTTATTAGTTCAGGGCACAGATACGCAGTATTTT. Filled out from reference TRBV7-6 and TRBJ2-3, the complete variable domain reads GAGVSQSPRYKVTKRGQDVALRCDPISGHVSLYWYRQALGQGPEFLTYFNYEAQQDKSGLPNDRFSAERPEGSISTLTIQRTEQRDSAMYRCASSLLVQGTDTQYFGPGTRLTVL.

DNA of the CDR3: TGTGCCAGCAGCTTTGGCTTTAATCAGCCCCAGCATTTT. It specifies CASSFGFNQPQHF. V and J are TRBV7-2 and TRBJ1-5; D is ambiguous. CDR1 is SGHTA and CDR2 is FQGNSA in the germline V gene. The ends were cut back, 3 bases at V and 4 bases at J, with 7 bases in the middle. CDR3 length: 13 amino acids. Full variable domain (missing parts from reference TRBV7-2 and TRBJ1-5): GAGVSQSPSNKVTEKGKDVELRCDPISGHTALYWYRQSLGQGLEFLIYFQGNSAPDKSGLPSDRFSAERTGGSVSTLTIQRTQQEDSAVYLCASSFGFNQPQHFGDGTRLSIL.

The DNA for the CDR3 is TGTGCCAGCAGCCAATATGGCGGGAGGAGGACCGGGGAGCTGTTTTTT. This gives the protein CASSQYGGRRTGELFF. The chain joins TRBV3-1 (or the pseudogene TRBV3-2) to TRBJ2-2; the match to TRBD2 covers 8 bases. The CDR3 runs 16 residues. Trimming cost V 2 bases and J 5 bases; bases outside gene matches: 7. Per the germline V gene, CDR1 is LGHDT and CDR2 is YNNKEL (reference sequence).

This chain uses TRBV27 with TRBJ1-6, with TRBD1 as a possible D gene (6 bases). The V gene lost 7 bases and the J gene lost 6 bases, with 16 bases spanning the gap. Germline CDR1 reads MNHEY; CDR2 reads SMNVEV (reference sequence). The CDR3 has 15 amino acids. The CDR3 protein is CASTQTGTINSPLHF. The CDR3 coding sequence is TGTGCCAGCACCCAGACCGGGACAATTAATTCACCCCTCCACTTT.